The 18 T cell receptor beta chains below were found in one sample sequenced in a study of shared clonotypes between healthy human individuals. Clones were sequenced by immunoSEQ multiplex PCR, and TCRdb holds only the in-frame ones, with some missing. The data contain approximately 2.1 million clones, 85% to 95% of them singletons. Sequenced: naive CD4+ T cells from PBMCs. Subset meaning: CD45RA+ positively selected. The receptors derive from a man aged 18 to 29 in good health. Some clones in this sample may be carry-over from other donors' samples.

The chain recombines TRBV5-4 with TRBJ1-2; D ambiguous. Trimming left V 2 bases short and J 8 bases short, with 13 bases between. Germline V gene sequence: CDR1 SGHNT, CDR2 YYREEE (reference sequence). CDR3 length: 13 residues. The chain's CDR3 is CASSLNSLEGYTF. The CDR3, as DNA: TGTGCCAGCAGCTTAAACAGCTTGGAGGGCTACACCTTC. The entire variable domain, with the rest obtained from reference TRBV5-4 and TRBJ1-2, is as follows: ETGVTQSPTHLIKTRGQQVTLRCSSQSGHNTVSWYQQALGQGPQFIFQYYREEENGRGNFPPRFSGLQFPNYSSELNVNALELDDSALYLCASSLNSLEGYTFGSGTRLTVV.

The chain couples TRBV18 to TRBJ1-2; D remains unclear. V was clipped by 2 bases and J by 6 bases, with 4 bases between them. The CDR3 is made up of 11 amino acids. Germline V gene sequence: CDR1 KGHSH, CDR2 LQKENI. CDR3 sequence: CASSPYDGYTF. The CDR3 coding sequence is TGTGCCAGCTCACCATACGATGGCTACACCTTC.

V is TRBV7-2 and J is TRBJ1-4; no clear D. The V and J ends lost 3 bases and 4 bases respectively, with 12 bases between them. CDR3 length equals 15 residues. Germline assignment: CDR1 SGHTA and CDR2 FQGNSA. CDR3 nucleotide sequence: TGTGCCAGCAGCTTCGGACGGTTGTTTAATGAAAAACTGTTTTTT. Translated: CASSFGRLFNEKLFF.

V and J are TRBV7-2 and TRBJ1-2; D unclear. Trimming took off 5 bases at V and 4 bases at J, with 8 bases between the two ends. CDR1 is SGHTA, CDR2 FQGNSA, per germline. The CDR3 totals 12 residues. CDR3 nucleotides: TGTGCCAGCAGCAGGCAGTCCTATGGCTACACCTTC. Its protein is CASSRQSYGYTF.

The V call is TRBV5-4, the J call TRBJ1-1, with a weak D call TRBD1 (5 bases). Germline assignment: CDR1 SGHNT and CDR2 YYREEE (reference sequence). The CDR3 totals 13 residues. V lost 5 bases and J 8 bases, leaving 16 bases between the germline ends. The CDR3 spells CASSRGGDSEAFF. The DNA for the CDR3 is TGTGCCAGCAGTCGGGGAGGGGACTCGGAAGCTTTCTTT.

This chain uses TRBV28 with TRBJ1-1; D is unresolved. This CDR3 has 12 amino acids. V was trimmed by 7 bases and J by 7 bases, leaving 13 bases between them. The germline V gene has CDR1 MDHEN and CDR2 SYDVKM. CDR3 protein: CASTTTSREAFF. The CDR3 bases are TGTGCCAGCACTACTACGTCCCGTGAAGCTTTCTTT.

This clone was detected a few times. CDR3: CASSVEDKGRAFF. As DNA, the CDR3 is TGTGCCAGCAGCGTAGAGGACAAGGGAAGAGCTTTCTTT. The chain couples TRBV9 to TRBJ1-1; D is perhaps TRBD1 (5 bases). Per germline, CDR1 SGDLS and CDR2 YYNGEE. The CDR3 totals 13 residues. V lost 0 bases, J lost 10 bases, and 13 bases lay in between.

The chain joins TRBV27 to TRBJ2-1, with D unclear. The V end lost 1 base, the J end lost 12 bases, and 13 bases lay between the germline ends. Per the germline V gene, CDR1 is MNHEY and CDR2 is SMNVEV (reference sequence). The CDR3 spans 13 residues. CDR3: CASSLLVRDPQFF. The CDR3 region has the DNA TGTGCCAGCAGTTTATTAGTAAGAGATCCGCAGTTCTTC.

The chain couples TRBV4-1 to TRBJ2-3; maybe TRBD2 (5 bases). V lost 0 bases, J lost 2 bases, and 15 bases lay in between. The CDR3 runs 17 residues. Germline V gene data show CDR1 as MGHRA and CDR2 as YSYEKL. The CDR3 DNA reads as TGCGCCAGCAGCCAAGATCTTTTAGCGAGAATCACAGATACGCAGTATTTT. Translating it yields CASSQDLLARITDTQYF.

On this clone: One end of the junction fails to match germline, which may point to a read error. This chain links TRBV7-9 with TRBJ2-7; 9 bases align to TRBD2. Germline V gives CDR1 SEHNR, CDR2 FQNEAQ (reference sequence). This CDR3 region has 13 residues. CDR3 loop: CASSVAGADEQYF. The CDR3 nucleotides are TGTGCCAGCAGCGTAGCGGGGGCGGACGAGCAGTACTTC.

The chain carries TRBV25-1 and TRBJ1-1, with a tentative D call TRBD1 (5 bases). This CDR3 has 14 amino acids. Germline V gene sequence: CDR1 MGHDK, CDR2 SYGVNS. V was trimmed by 7 bases and J by 1 base, leaving 13 bases between them. CDR3 sequence reads: CASTDLDRNTEAFF. CDR3 sequence (DNA): TGTGCCAGCACTGACCTCGACAGGAACACTGAAGCTTTCTTT. Together with reference TRBV25-1 and TRBJ1-1, the CDR3 gives the full variable domain: EADIYQTPRYLVIGTGKKITLECSQTMGHDKMYWYQQDPGMELHLIHYSYGVNSTEKGDLSSESTVSRIRTEHFPLTLESARPSHTSQYLCASTDLDRNTEAFFGQGTRLTVV.

About this clone itself: Additional DNA sequences in this sample encode the identical CDR3. CDR3 amino acids: CASSLGTSNQPQHF. Written as DNA, the CDR3 is TGCGCCAGCAGCTTGGGCACCTCTAATCAGCCCCAGCATTTT. The chain combines TRBV5-1 with TRBJ1-5; no clear D gene. CDR1 is SGHRS and CDR2 is YFSETQ in the germline V gene. Trimming shortened V by 0 bases and J by 4 bases, and 8 bases separated the two germline ends. CDR3 length: 14 residues. The full variable domain, rest sourced from reference TRBV5-1 and TRBJ1-5, is KAGVTQTPRYLIKTRGQQVTLSCSPISGHRSVSWYQQTPGQGLQFLFEYFSETQRNKGNFPGRFSGRQFSNSRSEMNVSTLELGDSALYLCASSLGTSNQPQHFGDGTRLSIL.

V is TRBV7-6 and J is TRBJ2-2, with 9 bases identical to TRBD2. V gave up 5 bases and J gave up 3 bases; unmatched junction bases: 10. The CDR3 has 17 amino acids. CDR1 is SGHVS and CDR2 is FNYEAQ in the germline V gene. The CDR3 DNA is TGTGCCAGCAGCCCCTCTCCTAGCGGGACTTACACCGGGGAGCTGTTTTTT. It specifies CASSPSPSGTYTGELFF.

The V and J genes are TRBV7-2 and TRBJ1-1; D might be TRBD1 (5 bases). CDR3 length: 14 amino acids. Per the germline V gene, CDR1 is SGHTA and CDR2 is FQGNSA. V lost 3 bases and J 7 bases, leaving 15 bases between the germline ends. CDR3: CASSFLRDPLEAFF. CDR3 sequence (DNA): TGTGCCAGCAGCTTCCTCCGGGACCCACTTGAAGCTTTCTTT.

The chain uses TRBV28 and TRBJ2-7; D gene ambiguous. This CDR3 has 10 amino acids. V was trimmed by 8 bases and J by 6 bases, leaving 8 bases between them. CDR1 is MDHEN, CDR2 SYDVKM, per germline. DNA for the CDR3: TGTGCCAGCCAGGCAACCGAGCAGTACTTC. Translation: CASQATEQYF.

The V call is TRBV7-2, the J call TRBJ2-1; 7 bases fit TRBD1. Germline CDR1 is SGHTA and CDR2 is FQGNSA. The CDR3 extends over 15 amino acids. J gave up 2 bases and V 5 bases, and 6 bases lay outside the gene matches. The CDR3 is CASSLRDRPYNEQFF. CDR3 coding DNA: TGTGCCAGCAGCCTCCGGGACAGACCCTACAATGAGCAGTTCTTC.

This clone has just a few counts. The sample holds other DNA sequences that translate to the same CDR3. This chain's CDR3 is CASSVTGQSTEAFF. For the CDR3, the DNA is TGTGCCAGCAGCGTAACAGGGCAAAGCACTGAAGCTTTCTTT. The V call is TRBV9, the J call TRBJ1-1; D may be TRBD1 (6 bases). The germline CDR1 and CDR2 sequences are SGDLS and YYNGEE. This CDR3 region has 14 residues. V lost 1 base to trimming and J lost 4 bases, with 11 bases between them. Looking up the rest from reference TRBV9 and TRBJ1-1 gives the full variable domain: DSGVTQTPKHLITATGQRVTLRCSPRSGDLSVYWYQQSLDQGLQFLIQYYNGEERAKGNILERFSAQQFPDLHSELNLSSLELGDSALYFCASSVTGQSTEAFFGQGTRLTVV.

The genes are TRBV5-1 and TRBJ2-1, with TRBD1 identical over 8 bases. Germline loops: CDR1 SGHRS, CDR2 YFSETQ. The CDR3 length is 14 residues. J was trimmed by 8 bases and V by 4 bases; bases with no gene match: 8. CDR3 protein: CASSASAGGHEQFF. As DNA, the CDR3 is TGCGCCAGCAGCGCCTCGGCAGGGGGCCATGAGCAGTTCTTC.